This T cell receptor beta chain was sequenced in a study of blood T cell repertoires in COVID-19. CDR1 is LNHDA, CDR2 SQIVND, per germline (reference sequence). The CDR3 consists of 15 residues. J lost 3 bases, V lost 5 bases, and 7 bases had no gene match. The method was immunoSEQ multiplex PCR; TCRdb's version includes in-frame clones alone and lacks a portion of them. Seen here are tens of thousands of clones, roughly nine tenths observed once, and the top ten hold over 1%. The sequencing input was peripheral blood. This chain joins TRBV19 and TRBJ1-3; 7 bases fit TRBD1. The clonotype originates from a man aged 55 to 70 with acute or convalescent COVID-19. CDR3 loop: CASSRPDRVGNTIYF. The DNA of the CDR3 is TGTGCCAGTAGTCGCCCCGACAGGGTTGGAAACACCATATATTTT.